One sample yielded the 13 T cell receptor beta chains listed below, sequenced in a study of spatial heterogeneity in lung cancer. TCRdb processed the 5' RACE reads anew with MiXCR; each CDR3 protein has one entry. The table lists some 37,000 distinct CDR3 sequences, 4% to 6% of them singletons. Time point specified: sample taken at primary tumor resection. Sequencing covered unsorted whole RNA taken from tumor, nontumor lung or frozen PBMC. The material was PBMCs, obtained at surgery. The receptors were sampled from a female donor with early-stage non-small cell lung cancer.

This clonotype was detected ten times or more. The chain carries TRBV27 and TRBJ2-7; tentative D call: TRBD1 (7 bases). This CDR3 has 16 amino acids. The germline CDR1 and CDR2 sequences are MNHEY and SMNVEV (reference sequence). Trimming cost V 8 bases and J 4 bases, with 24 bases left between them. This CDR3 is CASSSETYQGGYEQYF. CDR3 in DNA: TGTGCCAGCTCCTCCGAGACTTATCAGGGGGGTTACGAGCAGTACTTC.

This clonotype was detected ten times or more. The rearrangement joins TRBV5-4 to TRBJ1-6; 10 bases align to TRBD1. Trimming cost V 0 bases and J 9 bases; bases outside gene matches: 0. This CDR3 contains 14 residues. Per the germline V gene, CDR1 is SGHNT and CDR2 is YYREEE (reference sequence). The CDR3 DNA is TGTGCCAGCAGCTTGGGGACAGGGGGTTCACCCCTCCACTTT. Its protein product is CASSLGTGGSPLHF.

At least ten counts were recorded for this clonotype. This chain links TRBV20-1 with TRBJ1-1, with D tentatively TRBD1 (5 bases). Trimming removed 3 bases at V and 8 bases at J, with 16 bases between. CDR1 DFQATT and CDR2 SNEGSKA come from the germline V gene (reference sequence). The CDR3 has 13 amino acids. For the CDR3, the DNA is TGCAGTGCTAGTAAGGGGCGAAGAAGGGAAGCTTTCTTT. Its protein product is CSASKGRRREAFF.

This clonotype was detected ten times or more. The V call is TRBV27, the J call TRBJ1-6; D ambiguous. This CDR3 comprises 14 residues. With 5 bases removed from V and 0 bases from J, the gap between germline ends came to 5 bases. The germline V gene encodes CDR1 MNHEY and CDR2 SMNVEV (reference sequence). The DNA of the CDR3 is TGTGCCAGCAGTACTAGCTCCTATAATTCACCCCTCCACTTT. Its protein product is CASSTSSYNSPLHF.

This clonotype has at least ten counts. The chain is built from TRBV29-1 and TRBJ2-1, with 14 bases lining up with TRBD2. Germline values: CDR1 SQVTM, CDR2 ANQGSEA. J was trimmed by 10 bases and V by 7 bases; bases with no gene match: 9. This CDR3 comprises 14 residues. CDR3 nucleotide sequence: TGCAGCGCCGCGACTAGCGGGGGGGCCGGCGAGCAGTTCTTC. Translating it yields CSAATSGGAGEQFF.

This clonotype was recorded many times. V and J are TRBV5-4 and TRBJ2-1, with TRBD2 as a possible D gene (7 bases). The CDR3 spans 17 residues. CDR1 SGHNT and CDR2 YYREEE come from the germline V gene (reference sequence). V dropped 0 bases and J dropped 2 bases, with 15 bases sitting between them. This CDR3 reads CASSLARGGGTYNEQFF. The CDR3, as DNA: TGTGCCAGCAGCTTGGCGAGGGGAGGGGGGACCTACAATGAGCAGTTCTTC.

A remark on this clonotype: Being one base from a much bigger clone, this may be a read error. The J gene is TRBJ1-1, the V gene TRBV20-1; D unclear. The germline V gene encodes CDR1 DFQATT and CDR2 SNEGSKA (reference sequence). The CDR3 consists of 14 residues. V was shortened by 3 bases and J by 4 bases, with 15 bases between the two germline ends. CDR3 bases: TGCAGTGCTAGTACGGGTTTCATGACCACTGAAGCTTTCTTT. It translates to CSASTGFMTTEAFF.

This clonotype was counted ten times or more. The CDR3 DNA sequence: TGCGCCAGCAGACGAACGGTTGACTACGAGCAGTACTTC. Amino acid sequence: CASRRTVDYEQYF. The rearrangement joins TRBV5-1 to TRBJ2-7, with D hard to call. This CDR3 is built from 13 residues. Trimming cost V 5 bases and J 3 bases, with 12 bases left between them. Germline loops: CDR1 SGHRS, CDR2 YFSETQ.

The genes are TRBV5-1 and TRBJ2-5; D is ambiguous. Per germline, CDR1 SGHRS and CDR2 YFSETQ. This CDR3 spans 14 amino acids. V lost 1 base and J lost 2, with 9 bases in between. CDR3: CASSLTLAQETQYF. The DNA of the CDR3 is TGCGCCAGCAGCTTGACGCTGGCTCAAGAGACCCAGTACTTC.

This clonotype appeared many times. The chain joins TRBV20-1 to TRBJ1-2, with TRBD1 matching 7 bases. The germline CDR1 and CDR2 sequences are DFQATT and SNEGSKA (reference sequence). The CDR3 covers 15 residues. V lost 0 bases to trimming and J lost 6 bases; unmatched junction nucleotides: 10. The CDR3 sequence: CSARDPRTGPHGYTF. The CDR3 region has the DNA TGCAGTGCTAGAGATCCGAGGACAGGTCCCCATGGCTACACCTTC.

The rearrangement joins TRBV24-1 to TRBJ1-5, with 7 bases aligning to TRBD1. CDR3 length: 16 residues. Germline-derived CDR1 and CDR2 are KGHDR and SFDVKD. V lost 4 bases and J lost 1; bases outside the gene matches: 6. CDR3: CATSDRQGSSNQPQHF. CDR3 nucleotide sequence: TGTGCCACCAGTGACCGACAGGGATCGAGCAATCAGCCCCAGCATTTT.

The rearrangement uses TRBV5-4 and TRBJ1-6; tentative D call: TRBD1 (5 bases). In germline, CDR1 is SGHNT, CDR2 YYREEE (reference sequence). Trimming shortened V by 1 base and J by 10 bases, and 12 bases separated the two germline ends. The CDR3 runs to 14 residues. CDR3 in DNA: TGTGCCAGCAGCTTGACAGGACCTAGCTCACCCCTCCACTTT. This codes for CASSLTGPSSPLHF.

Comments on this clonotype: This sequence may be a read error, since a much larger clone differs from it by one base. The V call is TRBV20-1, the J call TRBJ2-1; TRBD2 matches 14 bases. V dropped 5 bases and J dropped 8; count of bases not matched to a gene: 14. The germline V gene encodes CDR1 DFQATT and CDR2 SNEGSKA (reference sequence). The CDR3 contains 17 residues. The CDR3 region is CSAESPGTSGSKHEQFF. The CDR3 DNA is TGCAGTGCTGAATCCCCCGGGACTAGCGGGAGCAAGCATGAGCAGTTCTTC.